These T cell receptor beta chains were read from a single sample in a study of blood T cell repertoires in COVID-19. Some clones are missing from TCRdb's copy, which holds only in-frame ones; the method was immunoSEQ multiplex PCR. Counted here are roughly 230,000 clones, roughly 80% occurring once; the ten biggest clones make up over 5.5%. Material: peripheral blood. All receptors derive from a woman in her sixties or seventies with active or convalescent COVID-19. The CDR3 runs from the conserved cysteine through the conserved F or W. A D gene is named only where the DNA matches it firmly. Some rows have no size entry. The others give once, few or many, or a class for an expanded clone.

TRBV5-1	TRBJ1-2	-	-	TGCGCCAGCAGACTGGCGGTTAACTATGGCTACACCTTC	CASRLAVNYGYTF
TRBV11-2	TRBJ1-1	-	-	TGTGCCAGCACCAACCGGCAGGGAGGGAACACTGAAGCTTTCTTT	CASTNRQGGNTEAFF
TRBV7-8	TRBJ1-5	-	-	TGTGCCAGCAGCTTAACAGGACAGAACCATCAGCCCCAGCATTTT	CASSLTGQNHQPQHF
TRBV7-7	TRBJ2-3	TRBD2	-	TGTGCTAGCAGCAAAGGACTAGCGGTGACAGATACGCAGTATTTT	CASSKGLAVTDTQYF
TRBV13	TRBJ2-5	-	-	TGTGCCAGCAGCTCCCCCTGGTTGGGGGCGGAGGAGACCCAGTACTTC	CASSSPWLGAEETQYF
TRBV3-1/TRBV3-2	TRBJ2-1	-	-	TGTGCCAGCAGCCCCTTAGGGGAACCATACAATGAGCAGTTCTTC	CASSPLGEPYNEQFF
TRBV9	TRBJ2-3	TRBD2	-	TGTGCCAGCAGCCCCGGAACTAGCGGGAGCACAGATACGCAGTATTTT	CASSPGTSGSTDTQYF
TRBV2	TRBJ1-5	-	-	TGTGCCAGCAGTGAGGTACACCCCAATCAGCCCCAGCATTTT	CASSEVHPNQPQHF
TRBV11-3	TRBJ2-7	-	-	TGTGCCAGCAGCCCCGGGACTCCCAAGCAGTACTTC	CASSPGTPKQYF
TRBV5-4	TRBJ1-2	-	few	TGTGCCAGCAGCTTGGAAGGGGGGGCACGAGGCTACACCTTC	CASSLEGGARGYTF
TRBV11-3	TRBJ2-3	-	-	TGTGCCAGCAGCTTAGACAGGGCCTCAGATACGCAGTATTTT	CASSLDRASDTQYF
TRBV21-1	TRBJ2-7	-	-	TGTGCCAGCAGCAAAGGATACACCTACGAGCAGTACTTC	CASSKGYTYEQYF
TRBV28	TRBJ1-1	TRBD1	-	TGTGCCAGCAGTTTATCAAACAGGGGCAGCACTGAAGCTTTCTTT	CASSLSNRGSTEAFF
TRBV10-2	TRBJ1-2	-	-	TGCGCCAGCAGTGCAGGGAACTATGGCTACACCTTC	CASSAGNYGYTF
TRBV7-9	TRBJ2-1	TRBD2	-	TGTGCCAGCAGCCAGGGACTAGCGGGGGGCAATGAGCAGTTCTTC	CASSQGLAGGNEQFF